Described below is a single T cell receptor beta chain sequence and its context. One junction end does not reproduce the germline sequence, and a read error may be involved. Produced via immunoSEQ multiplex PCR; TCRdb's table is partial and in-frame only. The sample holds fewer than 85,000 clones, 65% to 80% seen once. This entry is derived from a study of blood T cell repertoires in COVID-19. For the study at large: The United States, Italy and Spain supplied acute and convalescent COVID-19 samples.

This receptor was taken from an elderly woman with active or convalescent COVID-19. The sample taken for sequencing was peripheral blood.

The CDR3, as DNA: TGTGCTAGCAGCGACGGGACAGACCAAGAGACCCAGTACTTC. This gives the protein CASSDGTDQETQYF. V gene TRBV7-7 combines with J gene TRBJ2-5, with 7 bases fitting TRBD1. The length of the CDR3 is 14 residues. Germline V gene data show CDR1 as SSHAT and CDR2 as FNYEAQ (reference sequence).